These T cell receptor beta chains were read from a single sample in a study of graft-versus-host responses after intestinal transplantation. No antigen has been assigned to these receptors. The data were produced by immunoSEQ multiplex PCR, yet TCRdb's version contains in-frame clones alone and is incomplete. The sample lists 90,000 to 120,000 clones, roughly 89% occurring once. The specimen was unstimulated CD4+ T cells sorted from spleen or lymph node cells, collected before transplant. All receptors come from a human donor who was the organ donor for an intestinal transplant. CDR3s include the opening cysteine and the closing phenylalanine or tryptophan. Fields, in order: V gene, D gene, clone size, J gene, CDR3 DNA, CDR3 protein. D genes are given only for firm matches. Not every row has a clone size; where given, it reads once, few, many or a size class.

TRBV9,TRBD2,-,TRBJ2-7,TGTGCCAGCACCAGGGCCCCGGGGGGGTCCTACGAGCAGTACTTC,CASTRAPGGSYEQYF
TRBV10-3,-,-,TRBJ2-2,TGTGCCATCAGTGAAGGGAACTACTGGGGATTGAACACCGGGGAGCTGTTTTTT,CAISEGNYWGLNTGELFF
TRBV2,-,-,TRBJ1-2,TGTGCCAGCAGCTTGTTACAGAGTAACTATGGCTACACCTTC,CASSLLQSNYGYTF
TRBV7-2,-,few,TRBJ1-3,TGTGCCAGCAGCCTCGGGCTCTACGGAAACACCATATATTTT,CASSLGLYGNTIYF
TRBV6-1,-,-,TRBJ1-5,TGTGCCAGCAGTCTACAGGGAGGAAGCAATCAGCCCCAGCATTTT,CASSLQGGSNQPQHF
TRBV10-1,TRBD1,-,TRBJ2-7,TGCGCCAGCAGTGAGCCGGGACAGCCCTACGAGCAGTACTTC,CASSEPGQPYEQYF
TRBV9,-,once,TRBJ2-3,TGTGCCAGCAGCGTAGGCGGCGGGGGCCGTCGCACAGATACGCAGTATTTT,CASSVGGGGRRTDTQYF
TRBV29-1,-,-,TRBJ1-1,TGCAGCGTTGAAGATCGCAGGGGATTGGGCACTGAAGCTTTCTTT,CSVEDRRGLGTEAFF
TRBV5-1,-,-,TRBJ2-1,TGCGCCAGCAGCTTGGACCAGGGGAGTTACAATGAGCAGTTCTTC,CASSLDQGSYNEQFF
TRBV2,-,-,TRBJ1-5,TGTGCCAGCAGTGAAGCCGGGGGGTATAGCAATCAGCCCCAGCATTTT,CASSEAGGYSNQPQHF
TRBV4-3,-,-,TRBJ1-6,TGCGCCAGCAGCCAAGGTTTGGGAGGTCATTCACCCCTCCACTTT,CASSQGLGGHSPLHF
TRBV2,-,-,TRBJ2-7,TGTGCCAGCATCTCTGCGTATGAGCAGTACTTC,CASISAYEQYF
TRBV6-5,-,-,TRBJ2-3,TGTGCCAGCAGTTTTCGGGCAGTGGGAGATACGCAGTATTTT,CASSFRAVGDTQYF
TRBV7-3,TRBD1,-,TRBJ1-1,TGTGCCAGCAGCCTGACAGGGGGCCCCGACACTGAAGCTTTCTTT,CASSLTGGPDTEAFF
TRBV19,TRBD2,-,TRBJ2-1,TGTGCCAGTAGAGGCCCACTAGCGGTAAGAAATGAGCAGTTCTTC,CASRGPLAVRNEQFF
TRBV30,TRBD2,-,TRBJ2-2,TGTGCCTGGGCCAAAAAACTAGCGGGAGGGAACACCGGGGAGCTGTTTTTT,CAWAKKLAGGNTGELFF
TRBV5-1,TRBD2,-,TRBJ2-3,TGCGCCAGCAGCTTGGACAGGGAGGGCGGGAGGTGGCTGGATACGCAGTATTTT,CASSLDREGGRWLDTQYF
TRBV6-6,TRBD2,-,TRBJ2-5,TGTGCCAGCAACGCAGGGTCTAGCGGCGAAGAGACCCAGTACTTC,CASNAGSSGEETQYF
TRBV5-1,-,-,TRBJ2-1,TGCGCCAGCAGCTTGTTGACCCGGGGGCAAGGCAATGAGCAGTTCTTC,CASSLLTRGQGNEQFF
TRBV5-6,-,-,TRBJ1-2,TGTGCCAGCAGCTCGACATTTAACTATGGCTACACCTTC,CASSSTFNYGYTF
TRBV23-1,-,-,TRBJ2-4,TGCGCCAGCAGTCAATCCAGTAACTTGGAAAAAAACATTCAGTACTTC,CASSQSSNLEKNIQYF
TRBV5-4,TRBD2,-,TRBJ2-3,TGTGCCAGCAGCTTGGACTTTGGCGGGAGGATGCAAGATACGCAGTATTTT,CASSLDFGGRMQDTQYF
TRBV5-1,TRBD1,-,TRBJ2-7,TGCGCCAGCAGCTTGGCCGACAGGACAGGGAACGAGCAGTACTTC,CASSLADRTGNEQYF
TRBV19,-,-,TRBJ2-2,TGTGCCAGTAGTCCCCTCTGGGACATCACCGGGGAGCTGTTTTTT,CASSPLWDITGELFF
TRBV7-6,TRBD2,-,TRBJ2-1,TGTGCCAGCAGACGAATAGCGGGACTGGGTGATGAGCAGTTCTTC,CASRRIAGLGDEQFF
TRBV2,-,-,TRBJ1-4,TGTGCCAGCAGCCCCGCGTCCTTAAATGAAAAACTGTTTTTT,CASSPASLNEKLFF
TRBV7-2,TRBD1,-,TRBJ1-3,TGTGCCAGCAGCTTAGTGCAAGGGACAGCTGCCGGAAACACCATATATTTT,CASSLVQGTAAGNTIYF
TRBV9,-,-,TRBJ2-5,TGTGCCAGCAGCCCAACGACACAAGAGACCCAGTACTTC,CASSPTTQETQYF
TRBV10-3,-,-,TRBJ1-2,TGTGCCATTTGGACGGCTAACTATGGCTACACCTTC,CAIWTANYGYTF
TRBV29-1,TRBD1,-,TRBJ2-5,TGCAGCGCAACAGGGGTAGGCGAGACCCAGTACTTC,CSATGVGETQYF
TRBV5-4,-,once,TRBJ2-2,TGTGCCAGCAGCTTTGGGCAAGACACCGGGGAGCTGTTTTTT,CASSFGQDTGELFF
TRBV7-9,TRBD1,-,TRBJ1-5,TGTGCCAGCAGCTCCGCGACAGGGGGCCCAGGTCAGCCCCAGCATTTT,CASSSATGGPGQPQHF
TRBV4-1,-,-,TRBJ1-4,TGCGCCAGCAGCCAAAGCCGGGGTACGGGCGAAAAACTGTTTTTT,CASSQSRGTGEKLFF
TRBV30,-,-,TRBJ2-1,TGTGCCTGGACTGGGTTTAATGAGCAGTTCTTC,CAWTGFNEQFF
TRBV11-2,TRBD1,-,TRBJ2-1,TGTGCCAGCAGCCCGGGACAGGGAGCCTACAATGAGCAGTTCTTC,CASSPGQGAYNEQFF
TRBV9,-,-,TRBJ2-6,TGTGCCAGCAGCGTAGCTTCAACTGGGGCCAACGTCCTGACTTTC,CASSVASTGANVLTF
TRBV5-4,-,-,TRBJ2-1,TGTGCCAGCAGCAACGTGGGGTCGAGGGTACGGCATGAGCAGTTCTTC,CASSNVGSRVRHEQFF
TRBV9,-,-,TRBJ2-7,TGTGCCAGCAGCGACGATAGTGGCGAGCAGTACTTC,CASSDDSGEQYF
TRBV2,TRBD1,-,TRBJ2-5,TGTGCCAGCAGTACGGACAGGCAAGAGACCCAGTACTTC,CASSTDRQETQYF
TRBV7-2,-,-,TRBJ1-6,TGTGCCAGCAGTCTGACCGGGACATTTAATTCACCCCTCCACTTT,CASSLTGTFNSPLHF
TRBV10-2,-,-,TRBJ2-7,TGCGCCAGCAGGTTTGGGGCCTACGAGCAGTACTTC,CASRFGAYEQYF
TRBV6-5,-,once,TRBJ1-1,TGTGCCAGCAGTGGCAGTGAAATGAACACTGAAGCTTTCTTT,CASSGSEMNTEAFF
TRBV19,-,once,TRBJ2-1,TGTGCCAGTAGGACTAACTACAATGAGCAGTTCTTC,CASRTNYNEQFF
TRBV11-2,-,-,TRBJ2-4,TGTGCCAGCAGCTCGTTCGAGAGTCTAGCCAAAAACATTCAGTACTTC,CASSSFESLAKNIQYF
TRBV14,TRBD1,few,TRBJ1-4,TGTGCCAGCAGACGACAGGGGGTTCGTGAAAAACTGTTTTTT,CASRRQGVREKLFF